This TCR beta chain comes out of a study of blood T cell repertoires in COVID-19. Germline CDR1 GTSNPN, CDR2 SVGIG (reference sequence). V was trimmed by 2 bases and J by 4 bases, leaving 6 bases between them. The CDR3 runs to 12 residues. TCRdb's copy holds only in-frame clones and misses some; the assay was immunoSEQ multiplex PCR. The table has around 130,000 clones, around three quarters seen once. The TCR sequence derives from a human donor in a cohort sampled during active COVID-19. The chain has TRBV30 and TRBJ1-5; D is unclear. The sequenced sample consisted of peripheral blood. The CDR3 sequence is CAWSNVNQPQHF. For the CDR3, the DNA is TGTGCCTGGAGTAATGTAAATCAGCCCCAGCATTTT.